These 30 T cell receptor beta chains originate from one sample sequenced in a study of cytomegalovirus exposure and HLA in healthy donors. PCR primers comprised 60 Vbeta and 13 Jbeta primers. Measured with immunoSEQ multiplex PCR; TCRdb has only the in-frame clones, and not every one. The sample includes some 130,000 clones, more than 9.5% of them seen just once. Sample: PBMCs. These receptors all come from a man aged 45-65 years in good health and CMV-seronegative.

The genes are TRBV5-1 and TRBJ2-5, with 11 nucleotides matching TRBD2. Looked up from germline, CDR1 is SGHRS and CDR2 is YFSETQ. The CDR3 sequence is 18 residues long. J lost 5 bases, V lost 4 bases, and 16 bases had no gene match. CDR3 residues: CASSAATSGISRAETQYF. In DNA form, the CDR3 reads TGCGCCAGCAGCGCAGCGACTAGCGGGATCTCTCGGGCGGAGACCCAGTACTTC.

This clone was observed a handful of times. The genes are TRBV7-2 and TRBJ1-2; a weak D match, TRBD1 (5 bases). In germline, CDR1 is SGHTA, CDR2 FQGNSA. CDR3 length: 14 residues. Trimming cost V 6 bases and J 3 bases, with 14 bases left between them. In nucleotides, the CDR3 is TGTGCCAGCAGTGGAAGACAGACTTACTATGGCTACACCTTC. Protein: CASSGRQTYYGYTF.

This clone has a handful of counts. The CDR3: CASSKEASDTQYF. CDR3 sequence (DNA): TGTGCCAGCAGTAAAGAGGCGTCAGATACGCAGTATTTT. The chain combines TRBV6-5 with TRBJ2-3; unclear D gene. The V gene lost 5 bases and the J gene lost 4 bases, with 10 bases spanning the gap. This CDR3 comprises 13 residues. The germline V gene has CDR1 MNHEY and CDR2 SVGAGI.

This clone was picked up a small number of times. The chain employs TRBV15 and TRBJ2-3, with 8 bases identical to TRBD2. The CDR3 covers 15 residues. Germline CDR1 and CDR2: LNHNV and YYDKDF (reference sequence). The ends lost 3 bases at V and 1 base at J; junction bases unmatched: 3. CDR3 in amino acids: CATSRETSGTDTQYF. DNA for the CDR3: TGTGCCACCAGCAGGGAGACTAGCGGCACAGATACGCAGTATTTT.

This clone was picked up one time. CDR3 in DNA: TGTGCCTGGGGACAGGGTTTGCCCCACAATGAGCAGTTCTTC. Translation: CAWGQGLPHNEQFF. The chain is built from TRBV30 and TRBJ2-1; 8 nucleotides align to TRBD1. Trimming removed 5 bases from V and 5 bases from J; junction bases left unmatched: 8. This CDR3 is built from 14 residues. Germline V gives CDR1 GTSNPN, CDR2 SVGIG (reference sequence). The variable domain in full, with the rest retrieved from reference TRBV30 and TRBJ2-1, is SQTIHQWPATLVQPVGSPLSLECTVEGTSNPNLYWYRQAAGRGLQLLFYSVGIGQISSEVPQNLSASRPQDRQFILSSKKLLLSDSGFYLCAWGQGLPHNEQFFGPGTRLTVL.

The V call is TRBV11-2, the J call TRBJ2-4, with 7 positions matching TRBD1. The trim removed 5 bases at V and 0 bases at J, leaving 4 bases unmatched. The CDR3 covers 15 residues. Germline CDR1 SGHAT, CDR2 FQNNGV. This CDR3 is CASSPGQLAKNIQYF. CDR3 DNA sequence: TGTGCCAGCAGCCCGGGACAGTTAGCCAAAAACATTCAGTACTTC.

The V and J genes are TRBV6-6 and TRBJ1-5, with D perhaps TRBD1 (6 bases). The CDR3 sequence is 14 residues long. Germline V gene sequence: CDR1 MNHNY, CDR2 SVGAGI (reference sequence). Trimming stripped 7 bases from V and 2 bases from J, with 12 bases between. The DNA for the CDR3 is TGTGCCAGCACCACAGGGTCAGGCAATCAGCCCCAGCATTTT. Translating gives CASTTGSGNQPQHF.

Written as DNA, the CDR3 is TGTGCCAGCAGGGCCACACACCAAATCTTCGAGCAGTACTTC. It translates to CASRATHQIFEQYF. This sequence joins TRBV28 and TRBJ2-7; D uncertain. The CDR3 is made up of 14 amino acids. The V gene lost 6 bases and the J gene lost 6 bases, with 18 bases spanning the gap. The germline V gene encodes CDR1 MDHEN and CDR2 SYDVKM.

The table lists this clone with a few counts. The CDR3 sequence: CASSPLAGRETQYF. DNA of the CDR3: TGTGCCAGTAGTCCCCTGGCGGGGAGGGAGACCCAGTACTTC. The rearrangement links TRBV19 to TRBJ2-5; possibly TRBD2 for D (6 bases). CDR3 length equals 14 residues. The germline V gene has CDR1 LNHDA and CDR2 SQIVND (reference sequence). Trimming removed 5 bases at V and 5 bases at J, with 15 bases between.

The CDR3 loop reads CASSSLGQEGYGYTF. The DNA for the CDR3 is TGTGCCAGCAGTTCTCTAGGACAGGAGGGCTATGGCTACACCTTC. The J gene is TRBJ1-2, the V gene TRBV6-5; 7 bases are shared with TRBD1. Looked up from germline, CDR1 is MNHEY and CDR2 is SVGAGI. The CDR3 totals 15 residues. V lost 4 bases to trimming and J lost 4 bases; unmatched junction nucleotides: 9.

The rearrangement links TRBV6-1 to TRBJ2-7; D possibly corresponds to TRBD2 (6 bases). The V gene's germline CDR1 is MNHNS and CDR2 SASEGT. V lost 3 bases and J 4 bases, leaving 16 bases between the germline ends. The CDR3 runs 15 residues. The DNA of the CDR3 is TGTGCCAGCAGTGAGGGGCCCAGGGAGGTATACGAGCAGTACTTC. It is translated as CASSEGPREVYEQYF.

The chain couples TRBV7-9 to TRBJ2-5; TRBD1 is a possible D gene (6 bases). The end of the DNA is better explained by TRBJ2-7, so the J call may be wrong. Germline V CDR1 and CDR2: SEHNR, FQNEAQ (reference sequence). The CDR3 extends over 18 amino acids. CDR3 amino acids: CASSSGRGHRQSSYEQYF. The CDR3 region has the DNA TGTGCCAGCAGTTCGGGCAGGGGACACCGACAGAGCTCCTACGAGCAGTACTTC.

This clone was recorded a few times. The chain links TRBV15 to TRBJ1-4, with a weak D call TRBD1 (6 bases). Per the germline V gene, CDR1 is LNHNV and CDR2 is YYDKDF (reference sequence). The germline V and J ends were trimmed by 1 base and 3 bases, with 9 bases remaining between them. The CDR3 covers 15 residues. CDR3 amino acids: CATSRAGASNEKLFF. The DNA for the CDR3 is TGTGCCACCAGCAGAGCAGGGGCCTCTAATGAAAAACTGTTTTTT.

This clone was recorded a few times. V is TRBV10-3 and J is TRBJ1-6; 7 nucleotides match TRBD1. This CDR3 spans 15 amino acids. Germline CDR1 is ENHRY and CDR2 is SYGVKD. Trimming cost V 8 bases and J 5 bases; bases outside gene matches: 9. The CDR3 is CAIGKRQGNNSPLHF. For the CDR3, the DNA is TGTGCCATCGGCAAAAGACAGGGAAATAATTCACCCCTCCACTTT.

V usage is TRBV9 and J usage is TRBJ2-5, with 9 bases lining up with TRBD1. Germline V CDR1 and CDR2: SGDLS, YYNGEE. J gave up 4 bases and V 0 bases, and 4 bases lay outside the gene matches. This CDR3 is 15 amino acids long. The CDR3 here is CASSVGPGQGETQYF. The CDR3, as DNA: TGTGCCAGCAGCGTAGGACCGGGACAGGGAGAGACCCAGTACTTC.

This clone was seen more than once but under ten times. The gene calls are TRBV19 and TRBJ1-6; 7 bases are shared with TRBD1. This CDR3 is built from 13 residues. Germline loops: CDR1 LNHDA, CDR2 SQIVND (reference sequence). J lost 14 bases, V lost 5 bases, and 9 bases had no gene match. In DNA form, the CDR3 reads TGTGCCAGTAGTTTTCGGGACAGTTTGTCCCTCCACTTT. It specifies CASSFRDSLSLHF.

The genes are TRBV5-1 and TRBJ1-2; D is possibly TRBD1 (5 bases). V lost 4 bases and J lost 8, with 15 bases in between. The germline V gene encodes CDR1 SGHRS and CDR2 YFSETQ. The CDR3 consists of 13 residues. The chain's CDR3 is CASSHDSKWGYTF. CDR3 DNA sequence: TGCGCCAGCAGCCACGACAGCAAGTGGGGCTACACCTTC.

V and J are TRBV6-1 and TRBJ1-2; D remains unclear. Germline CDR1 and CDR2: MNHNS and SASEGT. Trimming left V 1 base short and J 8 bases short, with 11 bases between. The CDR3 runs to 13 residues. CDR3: CASSEGAGRGYTF. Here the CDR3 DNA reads TGTGCCAGCAGTGAAGGGGCCGGGAGGGGCTACACCTTC.

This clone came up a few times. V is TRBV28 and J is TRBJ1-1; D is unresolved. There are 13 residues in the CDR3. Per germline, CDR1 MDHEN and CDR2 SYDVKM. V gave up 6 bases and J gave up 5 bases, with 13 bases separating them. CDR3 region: CASRFLGVTEAFF. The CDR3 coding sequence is TGTGCCAGCAGATTCCTCGGGGTGACTGAAGCTTTCTTT.

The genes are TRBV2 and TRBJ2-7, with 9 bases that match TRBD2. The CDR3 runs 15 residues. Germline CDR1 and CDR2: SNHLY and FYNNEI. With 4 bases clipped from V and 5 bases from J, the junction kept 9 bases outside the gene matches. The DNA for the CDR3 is TGTGCCAGCAGTGGCGGTGGCGGGGGGGCGGACGAGCAGTACTTC. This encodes CASSGGGGGADEQYF.

For the CDR3, the DNA is TGTGCCAGCAGTTTTACCGGGACTCTAATAGGTAATGAGCAGTTCTTC. Protein product: CASSFTGTLIGNEQFF. This chain uses TRBV28 with TRBJ2-1; TRBD2 might be the D (6 bases). CDR3 size: 16 residues. CDR1 is MDHEN and CDR2 is SYDVKM in the germline V gene. V lost 3 bases to trimming and J lost 7 bases, with 19 bases between them.

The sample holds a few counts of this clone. CDR3 in DNA: TGTGCCAGCAGTCCGGGACAACGAGTCAATCAGCCCCAGCATTTT. It is translated as CASSPGQRVNQPQHF. The chain carries TRBV2 and TRBJ1-5, with D perhaps TRBD1 (6 bases). Trimming cost V 5 bases and J 3 bases, with 14 bases left between them. Germline CDR1 is SNHLY and CDR2 is FYNNEI. This CDR3 region has 15 residues.

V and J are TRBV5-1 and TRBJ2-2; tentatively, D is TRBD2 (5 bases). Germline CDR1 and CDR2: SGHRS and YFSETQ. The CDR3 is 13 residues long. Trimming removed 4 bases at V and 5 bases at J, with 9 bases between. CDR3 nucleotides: TGCGCCAGCAGCGGGCTAGCTACCGGGGAGCTGTTTTTT. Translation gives CASSGLATGELFF.

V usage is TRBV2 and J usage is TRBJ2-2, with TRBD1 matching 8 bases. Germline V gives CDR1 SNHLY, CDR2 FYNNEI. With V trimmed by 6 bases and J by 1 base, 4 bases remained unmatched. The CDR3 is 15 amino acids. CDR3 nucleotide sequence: TGTGCCAGCAGAGGACAGGGAGTGAACACCGGGGAGCTGTTTTTT. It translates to CASRGQGVNTGELFF.

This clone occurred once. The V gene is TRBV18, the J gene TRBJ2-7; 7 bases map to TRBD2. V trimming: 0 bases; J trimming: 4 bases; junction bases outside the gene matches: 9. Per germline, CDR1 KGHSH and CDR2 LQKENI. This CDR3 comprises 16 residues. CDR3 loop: CASSPPPHGGGYEQYF. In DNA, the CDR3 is TGTGCCAGCTCACCACCACCCCATGGCGGGGGATACGAGCAGTACTTC. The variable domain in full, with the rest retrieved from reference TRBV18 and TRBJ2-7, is NAGVMQNPRHLVRRRGQEARLRCSPMKGHSHVYWYRQLPEEGLKFMVYLQKENIIDESGMPKERFSAEFPKEGPSILRIQQVVRGDSAAYFCASSPPPHGGGYEQYFGPGTRLTVT.

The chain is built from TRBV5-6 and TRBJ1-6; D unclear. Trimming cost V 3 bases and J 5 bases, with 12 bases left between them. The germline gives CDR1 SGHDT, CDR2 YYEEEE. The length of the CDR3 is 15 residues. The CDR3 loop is CASSYPRRNNSPLHF. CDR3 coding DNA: TGTGCCAGCAGCTATCCTAGACGGAATAATTCACCCCTCCACTTT.

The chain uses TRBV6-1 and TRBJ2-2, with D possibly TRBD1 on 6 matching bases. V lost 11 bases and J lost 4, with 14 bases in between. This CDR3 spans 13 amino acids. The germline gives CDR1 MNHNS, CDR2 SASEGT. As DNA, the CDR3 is TGTGCCCATGAGAGGACAGCCACCGGGGAGCTGTTTTTT. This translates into CAHERTATGELFF.

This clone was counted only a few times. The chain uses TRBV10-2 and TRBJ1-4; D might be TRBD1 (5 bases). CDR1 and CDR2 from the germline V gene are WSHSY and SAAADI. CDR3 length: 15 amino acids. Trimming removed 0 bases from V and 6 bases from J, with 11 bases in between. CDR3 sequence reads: CASSESRGGDEKLFF. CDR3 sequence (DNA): TGCGCCAGCAGTGAGTCGAGAGGAGGGGATGAAAAACTGTTTTTT.

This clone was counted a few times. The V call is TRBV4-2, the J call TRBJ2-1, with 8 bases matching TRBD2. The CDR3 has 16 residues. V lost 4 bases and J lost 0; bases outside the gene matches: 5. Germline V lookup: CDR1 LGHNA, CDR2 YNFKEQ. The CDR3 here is CASSPLAESSYNEQFF. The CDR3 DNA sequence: TGTGCCAGCAGCCCACTAGCGGAGAGCTCCTACAATGAGCAGTTCTTC.

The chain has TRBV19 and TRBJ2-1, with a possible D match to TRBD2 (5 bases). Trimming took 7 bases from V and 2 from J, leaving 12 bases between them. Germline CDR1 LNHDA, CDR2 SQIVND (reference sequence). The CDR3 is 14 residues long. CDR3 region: CASTRTGTYNEQFF. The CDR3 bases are TGTGCCAGTACCAGGACGGGGACCTACAATGAGCAGTTCTTC.